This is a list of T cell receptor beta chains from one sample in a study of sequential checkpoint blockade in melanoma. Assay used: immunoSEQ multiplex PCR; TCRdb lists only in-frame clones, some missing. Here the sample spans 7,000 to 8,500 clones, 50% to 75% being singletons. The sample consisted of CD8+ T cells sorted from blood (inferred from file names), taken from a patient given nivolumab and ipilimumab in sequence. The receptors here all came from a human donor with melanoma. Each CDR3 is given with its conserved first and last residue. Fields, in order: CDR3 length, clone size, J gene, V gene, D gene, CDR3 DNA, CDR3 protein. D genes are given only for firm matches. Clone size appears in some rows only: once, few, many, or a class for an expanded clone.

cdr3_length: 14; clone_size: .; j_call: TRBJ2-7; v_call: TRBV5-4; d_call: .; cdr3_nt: TGTGCCAGCAGCTTGTCAGGGGCGCCCCACGAGCAGTACTTC; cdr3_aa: CASSLSGAPHEQYF
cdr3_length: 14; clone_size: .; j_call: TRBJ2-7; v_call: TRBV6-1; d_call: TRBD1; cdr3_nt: TGTGCCAGCAGTGAAATAGGGGGCCCCTACGAGCAGTACTTC; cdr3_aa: CASSEIGGPYEQYF
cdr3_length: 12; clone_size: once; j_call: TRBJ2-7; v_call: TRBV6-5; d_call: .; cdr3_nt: TGTGCCAGCAGCCAATTCGGGGACGAGCAGTACTTC; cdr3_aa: CASSQFGDEQYF
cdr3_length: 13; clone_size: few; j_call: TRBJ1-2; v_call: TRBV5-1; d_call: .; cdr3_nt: TGCGCCAGCAGCTTCACAGGGAGTGGTGGCTACACCTTC; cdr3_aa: CASSFTGSGGYTF
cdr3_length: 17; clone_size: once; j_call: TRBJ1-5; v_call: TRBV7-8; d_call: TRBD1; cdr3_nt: TGTGCCAGCAGCTTAGCCACTTCGGGCAGGGGGGATCAGCCCCAGCATTTT; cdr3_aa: CASSLATSGRGDQPQHF
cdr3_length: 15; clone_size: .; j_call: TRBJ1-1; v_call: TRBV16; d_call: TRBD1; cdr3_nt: TGTGCCAGCAGCACCCGGGACAGGGAGAACACTGAAGCTTTCTTT; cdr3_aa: CASSTRDRENTEAFF
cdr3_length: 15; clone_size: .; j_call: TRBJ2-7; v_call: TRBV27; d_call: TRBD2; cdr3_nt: TGTGCCAGCAGGAGGAGTAGCGGGCCTTCCTACGAGCAGTACTTC; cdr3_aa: CASRRSSGPSYEQYF
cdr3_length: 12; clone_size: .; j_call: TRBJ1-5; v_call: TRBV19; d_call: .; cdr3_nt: TGTGCCAGTAGAAGTGGAGCTCAGCCCCAGCATTTT; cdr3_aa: CASRSGAQPQHF
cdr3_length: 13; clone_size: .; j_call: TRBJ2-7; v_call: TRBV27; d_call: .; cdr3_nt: TGTGCCAGCAGTTTAGCTGGGCACTACGAGCAGTACTTC; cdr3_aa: CASSLAGHYEQYF
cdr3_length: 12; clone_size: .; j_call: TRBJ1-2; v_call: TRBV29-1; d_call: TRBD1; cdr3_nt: TGCAGCGTGGTGGGACAGGGCGCGGGCTACACCTTC; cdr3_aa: CSVVGQGAGYTF
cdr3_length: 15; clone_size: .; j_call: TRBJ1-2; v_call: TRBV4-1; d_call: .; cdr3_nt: TGCGCCAGCAGCCAAATGCAGGGAGGTCACTATGGCTACACCTTC; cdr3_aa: CASSQMQGGHYGYTF
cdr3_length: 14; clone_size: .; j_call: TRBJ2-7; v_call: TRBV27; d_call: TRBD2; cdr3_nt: TGTGCCAGCAGCCCCAAGGCTAGCGGCTACGAGCAGTACTTC; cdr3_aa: CASSPKASGYEQYF
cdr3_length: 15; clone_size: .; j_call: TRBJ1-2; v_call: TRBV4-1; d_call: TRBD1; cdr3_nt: TGCGCCAGCAGCCTCCCAGGGGGCGAAAGAGATGGCTACACCTTC; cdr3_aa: CASSLPGGERDGYTF
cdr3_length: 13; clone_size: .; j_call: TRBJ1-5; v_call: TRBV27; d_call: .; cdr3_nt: TGTGCCAGCGCCTGGGGGGTAGGACAGCCCCAGCATTTT; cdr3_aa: CASAWGVGQPQHF
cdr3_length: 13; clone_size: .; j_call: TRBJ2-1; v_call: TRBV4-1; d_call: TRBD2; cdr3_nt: TGCGCCAGCAGCGGAGGGACTAGATACGAGCAGTTCTTC; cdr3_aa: CASSGGTRYEQFF
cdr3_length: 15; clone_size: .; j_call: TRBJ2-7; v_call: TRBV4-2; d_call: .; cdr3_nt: TGTGCCAGCAGACTTACTAGCCTAGGGTCCTACGAGCAGTACTTC; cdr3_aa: CASRLTSLGSYEQYF
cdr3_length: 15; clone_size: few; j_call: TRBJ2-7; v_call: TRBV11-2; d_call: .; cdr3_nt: TGTGCCAGCAGCGGACTCGGGCCCCGAGGGTACGAGCAGTACTTC; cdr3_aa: CASSGLGPRGYEQYF
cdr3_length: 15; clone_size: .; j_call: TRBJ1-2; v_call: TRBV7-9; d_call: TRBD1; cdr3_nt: TGTGCCAGCAGCGGAAATCTGGACAGGGGGTATGGCTACACCTTC; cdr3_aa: CASSGNLDRGYGYTF
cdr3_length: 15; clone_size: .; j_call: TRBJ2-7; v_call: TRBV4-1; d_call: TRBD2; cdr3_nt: TGCGCCAGCAGCCCCCTAGCGGGAGGGACCTACGAGCAGTACTTC; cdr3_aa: CASSPLAGGTYEQYF
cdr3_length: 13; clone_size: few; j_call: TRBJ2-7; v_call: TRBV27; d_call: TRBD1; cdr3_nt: TGTGCCAGCAGGCTGACAGGGACCTACGAGCAGTACTTC; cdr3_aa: CASRLTGTYEQYF
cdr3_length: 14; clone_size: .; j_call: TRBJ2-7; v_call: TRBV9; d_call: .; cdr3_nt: TGTGCCAGCAGCGTAGCGGGAGCCCAAAGCGAGCAGTACTTC; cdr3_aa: CASSVAGAQSEQYF
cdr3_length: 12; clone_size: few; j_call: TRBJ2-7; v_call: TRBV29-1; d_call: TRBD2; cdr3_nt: TGCAGCGTTGAACTAGCGGACTACGAGCAGTACTTC; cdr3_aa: CSVELADYEQYF
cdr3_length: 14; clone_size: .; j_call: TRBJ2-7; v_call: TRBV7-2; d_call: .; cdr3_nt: TGTGCCAGCAGCTACAGCGGACCTTCCTACGAGCAGTACTTC; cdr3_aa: CASSYSGPSYEQYF
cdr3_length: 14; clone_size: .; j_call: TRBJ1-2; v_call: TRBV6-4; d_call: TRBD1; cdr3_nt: TGTGCCAGCAGCCCCGGGACAGGGCTCTATGGCTACACCTTC; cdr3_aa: CASSPGTGLYGYTF
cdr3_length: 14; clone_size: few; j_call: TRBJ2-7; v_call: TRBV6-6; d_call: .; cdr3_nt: TGTGCCAGCAGAAAAAACCTTGAGAGTTACGAGCAGTACTTC; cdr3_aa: CASRKNLESYEQYF
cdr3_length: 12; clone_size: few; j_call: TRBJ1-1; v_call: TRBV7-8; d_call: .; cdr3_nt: TGTGCCAGCAGCTTAAACAGCCCAGAAGCTTTCTTT; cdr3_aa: CASSLNSPEAFF
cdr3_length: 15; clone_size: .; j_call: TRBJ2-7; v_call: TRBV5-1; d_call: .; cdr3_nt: TGCGCCAGCAGCTTTTACAGGGGAGGTCCATACGAGCAGTACTTC; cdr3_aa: CASSFYRGGPYEQYF
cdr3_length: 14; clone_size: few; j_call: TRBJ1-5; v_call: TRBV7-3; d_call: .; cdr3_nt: TGTGCCAGCAGCTTAAGACCAGGGAATCAGCCCCAGCATTTT; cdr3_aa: CASSLRPGNQPQHF
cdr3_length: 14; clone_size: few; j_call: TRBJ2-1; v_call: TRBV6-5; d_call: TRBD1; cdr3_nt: TGTGCCAGCAGTTACGGGACAGGGCTTTATGAGCAGTTCTTC; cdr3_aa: CASSYGTGLYEQFF
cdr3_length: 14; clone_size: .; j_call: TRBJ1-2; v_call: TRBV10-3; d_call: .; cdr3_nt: TGTGCCATCAGTGATTTTCCTTTACTCTATGGCTACACCTTC; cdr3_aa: CAISDFPLLYGYTF
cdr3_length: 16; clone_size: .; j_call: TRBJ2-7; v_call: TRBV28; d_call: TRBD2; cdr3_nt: TGTGCCAGCAGTTACCCCTCTAGCGGTCCATCCTACGAGCAGTACTTC; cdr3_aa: CASSYPSSGPSYEQYF
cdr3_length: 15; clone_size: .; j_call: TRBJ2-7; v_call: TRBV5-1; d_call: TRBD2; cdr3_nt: TGCGCCAGCAGCCCGCGGGGGACTAGGTCCTACGAGCAGTACTTC; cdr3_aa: CASSPRGTRSYEQYF
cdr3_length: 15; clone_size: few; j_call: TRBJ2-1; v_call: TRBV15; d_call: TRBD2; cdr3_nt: TGTGCCACCAGCGCGACTAGCGGCGAATACAATGAGCAGTTCTTC; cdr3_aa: CATSATSGEYNEQFF